One sample yielded the 24 T cell receptor beta chains listed below, sequenced in a study of identical twins. Each CDR3 protein gets one entry after TCRdb re-called the 5' RACE reads with MiXCR. This table has around 960,000 distinct CDR3 sequences, approximately 13% appearing once. This same sample was also taken into another study, of yellow fever vaccine responses in identical twins.

The sequencing sample was made of PBMCs. The receptors originated from a young woman in good health.

This clonotype has only a few counts. The J gene is TRBJ1-2, the V gene TRBV10-1; D is unresolved. CDR1 and CDR2 from the germline V gene are WNHNN and SYGVQD (reference sequence). Trimming took 2 bases from V and 6 from J, leaving 13 bases between them. The CDR3 is 14 residues long. CDR3 sequence reads: CASSEKSEVNGYTF. In nucleotides, the CDR3 is TGCGCCAGCAGTGAGAAGTCTGAAGTTAATGGCTACACCTTC.

This clonotype was found many times. The chain is built from TRBV20-1 and TRBJ1-1, with D unclear. Germline CDR1 and CDR2: DFQATT and SNEGSKA (reference sequence). The CDR3 consists of 13 residues. Trimming left V 3 bases short and J 4 bases short, with 12 bases between. The chain's CDR3 is CSASAPVVTEAFF. CDR3 bases: TGCAGTGCTAGTGCGCCGGTAGTCACTGAAGCTTTCTTT.

This clonotype was seen a handful of times. J is TRBJ2-7 and V is TRBV6-1; no reliable D call. The V gene's germline CDR1 is MNHNS and CDR2 SASEGT. The germline V and J ends were trimmed by 1 base and 9 bases, with 10 bases remaining between them. This CDR3 is built from 12 residues. As DNA, the CDR3 is TGTGCCAGCAGTGAAGGGCAAACAAGGCAGTACGTC. Translation gives CASSEGQTRQYV.

This clonotype was picked up many times. The rearrangement joins TRBV7-6 to TRBJ1-1; no definite D call. The CDR3 runs to 13 residues. V lost 1 base and J 4 bases, leaving 7 bases between the germline ends. Germline V gene data show CDR1 as SGHVS and CDR2 as FNYEAQ. The chain's CDR3 is CASSLEESTEAFF. In nucleotides, the CDR3 is TGTGCCAGCAGCTTAGAGGAGAGCACTGAAGCTTTCTTT.

This clonotype was seen a few times. This chain links TRBV9 with TRBJ2-3; D is unresolved. This CDR3 contains 14 residues. Looked up from germline, CDR1 is SGDLS and CDR2 is YYNGEE. V was trimmed by 0 bases and J by 5 bases, leaving 10 bases between them. The CDR3 sequence: CASSVAGVGDTQYF. CDR3 nucleotides: TGTGCCAGCAGCGTAGCTGGGGTGGGAGATACGCAGTATTTT.

The chain combines TRBV5-1 with TRBJ2-5; 8 nucleotides align to TRBD2. Germline-derived CDR1 and CDR2 are SGHRS and YFSETQ. The V segment lost 5 bases and the J segment 3 bases; nucleotides outside the gene matches: 6. This CDR3 comprises 14 residues. CDR3 nucleotide sequence: TGCGCCAGCAGACTCGAAGCGGGGGAAGAGACCCAGTACTTC. This sequence encodes CASRLEAGEETQYF.

In this sample, this clonotype turned up a few times. The chain couples TRBV28 to TRBJ2-3; the match to TRBD2 covers 13 bases. The CDR3 is 18 amino acids. V gave up 7 bases and J gave up 0 bases; unmatched junction bases: 10. Germline CDR1 and CDR2: MDHEN and SYDVKM. DNA of the CDR3: TGTGCCAGCATCCCCTGGGGACTAGCGGGACCCAGCACAGATACGCAGTATTTT. Its translation is CASIPWGLAGPSTDTQYF.

The chain recombines TRBV12-3 or TRBV12-4 with TRBJ2-7; 14 nucleotides align to TRBD2. The CDR3 runs to 16 residues. V shed 5 bases, J shed 3 bases, and the junction held 6 bases outside the gene matches. CDR3 region: CASSRLAGGTYYEQYF. DNA for the CDR3: TGTGCCAGCAGTAGACTAGCGGGAGGGACTTACTACGAGCAGTACTTC.

The V gene is TRBV24-1, the J gene TRBJ1-5; D might be TRBD1 (5 bases). V was pared by 3 bases and J by 7 bases, with 12 bases between. Germline loops: CDR1 KGHDR, CDR2 SFDVKD. The length of the CDR3 is 14 residues. The CDR3 sequence: CATSDPGIGQPQHF. In DNA, the CDR3 is TGTGCCACCAGTGATCCAGGGATAGGGCAGCCCCAGCATTTT.

The DNA of the CDR3 is TGTGCCAGCAGTTCTAAAACTTCGACAGGGCGGCGCGGCTACACCTTC. This sequence encodes CASSSKTSTGRRGYTF. The chain has TRBV28 and TRBJ1-2; TRBD1 matches at 7 bases. Losses at the gene ends were 4 bases for V and 8 bases for J; bases not matched to a gene: 16. The V gene's germline CDR1 is MDHEN and CDR2 SYDVKM. CDR3 length: 16 residues.

Only a few counts were recorded for this clonotype. V gene TRBV5-1 combines with J gene TRBJ1-1; D is unclear. CDR3 length equals 14 residues. Germline CDR1 and CDR2: SGHRS and YFSETQ. Trimming took 0 bases from V and 6 from J, leaving 12 bases between them. CDR3 DNA sequence: TGCGCCAGCAGCTTGGATCGAGACACCTCTGAAGCTTTCTTT. Its protein is CASSLDRDTSEAFF.

The rearrangement links TRBV27 to TRBJ2-1; 8 bases are shared with TRBD2. After removal of 6 bases from V and 9 bases from J, the junction contained 10 bases not matched to a gene. The germline CDR1 and CDR2 sequences are MNHEY and SMNVEV (reference sequence). CDR3 length: 14 residues. The CDR3 protein is CASRTGLESSEQFF. The DNA for the CDR3 is TGTGCCAGCAGGACGGGACTAGAGTCGTCTGAGCAGTTCTTC.

This clonotype occurred a few times. The chain recombines TRBV10-3 with TRBJ2-1; the D gene is possibly TRBD1 (5 bases). The V and J ends lost 8 bases and 2 bases respectively, with 13 bases between them. CDR1 is ENHRY, CDR2 SYGVKD, per germline. This CDR3 has 14 residues. CDR3 bases: TGTGCCATCTCGTCAGGGCTACCCTACAATGAGCAGTTCTTC. Its protein is CAISSGLPYNEQFF.

This clonotype has just a few counts. The chain combines TRBV12-3 or TRBV12-4 with TRBJ2-1; D is perhaps TRBD1 (5 bases). V lost 5 bases, J lost 2 bases, and 19 bases lay in between. CDR3 length: 17 residues. This CDR3 is CASSLRHSDRAYNEQFF. The CDR3 DNA reads as TGTGCCAGCAGTCTCCGTCACTCCGACAGAGCCTACAATGAGCAGTTCTTC.

This clonotype has more than one count but fewer than ten. V and J are TRBV12-3 or TRBV12-4 and TRBJ2-3, with D possibly being TRBD1 or TRBD2 (5 bases each). V was shortened by 8 bases and J by 0 bases, with 12 bases between the two germline ends. There are 14 residues in the CDR3. The CDR3 region has the DNA TGTGCCAGCTCGGGGTGGGGGAGCACAGATACGCAGTATTTT. The encoded protein is CASSGWGSTDTQYF.

This clonotype was counted ten times or more. CDR3 in DNA: TGTGCCAGCAGCTCCGCCGGACAGGGTGTCACCGGGGAGCTGTTTTTT. It specifies CASSSAGQGVTGELFF. This sequence joins TRBV7-9 and TRBJ2-2, with 8 bases lining up with TRBD1. Looked up from germline, CDR1 is SEHNR and CDR2 is FQNEAQ (reference sequence). CDR3 length equals 16 residues. With V trimmed by 4 bases and J by 4 bases, 8 bases remained unmatched.

This clonotype showed up just a few times. This chain joins TRBV12-3 or TRBV12-4 and TRBJ1-2, with D perhaps matching TRBD1 (5 bases). V lost 6 bases and J lost 3, with 11 bases in between. The CDR3 is made up of 13 amino acids. The CDR3 loop reads CASSSGPYYGYTF. The CDR3 coding sequence is TGTGCCAGCAGCTCGGGACCCTACTATGGCTACACCTTC.

This clonotype has a handful of counts. The chain combines TRBV24-1 with TRBJ2-2; D not certain. The germline gives CDR1 KGHDR, CDR2 SFDVKD. Deletions cut 0 bases from V and 1 base from J, with 5 bases between. This CDR3 region has 15 residues. The CDR3 region is CATSDLPGNTGELFF. The CDR3, as DNA: TGTGCCACCAGTGATTTGCCAGGGAACACCGGGGAGCTGTTTTTT.

Comments on this clonotype: Possible read error: a much larger clone is one base away. The chain employs TRBV20-1 and TRBJ2-3, with TRBD1 identical over 8 bases. V trimming: 5 bases; J trimming: 4 bases; junction bases outside the gene matches: 2. Germline CDR1 is DFQATT and CDR2 is SNEGSKA (reference sequence). The CDR3 consists of 12 residues. This CDR3 reads CSAGQGPDTQYF. DNA of the CDR3: TGCAGTGCTGGACAGGGCCCAGATACGCAGTATTTT.

This clonotype appeared a few times. V usage is TRBV28 and J usage is TRBJ2-3, with 11 bases matching TRBD2. The trim removed 3 bases at V and 4 bases at J, leaving 18 bases unmatched. Germline-derived CDR1 and CDR2 are MDHEN and SYDVKM. The CDR3 runs 20 residues. This CDR3 reads CASSFPPGLAGPDGADTQYF. The CDR3 DNA follows: TGTGCCAGCAGTTTTCCCCCTGGACTAGCGGGTCCTGATGGGGCAGATACGCAGTATTTT.

This clonotype was observed a handful of times. The chain employs TRBV12-3 or TRBV12-4 and TRBJ2-3; 9 bases fit TRBD2. CDR3 length: 16 amino acids. The V and J ends lost 6 bases and 4 bases, in that order; junction bases with no gene match: 11. CDR3 in amino acids: CASSRSGGLLSDTQYF. CDR3 DNA: TGTGCCAGCAGCCGTAGCGGGGGCCTGCTGTCAGATACGCAGTATTTT.

CDR3 in amino acids: CASMGTAGQPQHF. CDR3 sequence (DNA): TGTGCCAGCATGGGGACAGCGGGTCAGCCCCAGCATTTT. This rearrangement joins TRBV12-3 or TRBV12-4 to TRBJ1-5; 7 bases are a match to TRBD1. CDR3 size: 13 residues. J gave up 6 bases and V 7 bases, and 6 bases lay outside the gene matches.

The chain combines TRBV7-9 with TRBJ2-3; 9 positions agree with TRBD2. CDR1 and CDR2 from the germline V gene are SEHNR and FQNEAQ (reference sequence). The CDR3 spans 16 residues. With V trimmed by 0 bases and J by 4 bases, 5 bases remained unmatched. The DNA for the CDR3 is TGTGCCAGCAGCTTAGCCCTAGCGGGGTTGGCAGATACGCAGTATTTT. Translated: CASSLALAGLADTQYF.

About this clonotype itself: One end of the junction is discordant with germline, which a read error may explain. This chain connects TRBV18 to TRBJ2-7, with TRBD1 identical over 11 bases. The CDR3 contains 12 residues. Looked up from germline, CDR1 is KGHSH and CDR2 is LQKENI. CDR3: CASSPDRGLLSF. The CDR3 DNA sequence: TGTGCCAGCTCACCGGACAGGGGGCTTCTCAGCTTC.